This entry describes one TCR beta chain. The antigen remains undetermined. A far more abundant clone sits one base away, making this likely a read error. Other DNA sequences of this sample code for an identical CDR3. There are 14 residues in the CDR3. Germline-derived CDR1 and CDR2 are SGHRS and YFSETQ. The V gene lost 0 bases and the J gene lost 4 bases, with 8 bases spanning the gap. Only in-frame clones appear in the TCRdb table, and some are missing; sequencing was by immunoSEQ multiplex PCR. The table records roughly 680,000 clones, just under 75% of them present only once. The record originates from a study of shared clonotypes between healthy human individuals. Study-wide findings and caveats: Of the naive CD4 clonotypes, roughly 5% were shared across several donors. The study generally estimated greater richness for naive than memory subsets. Blood was the only sampled material, and tissue repertoires likely differ.

Sequencing was carried out using memory CD4+ T cells sorted from blood. Subset noted: CD45RA-negative fraction. The TCR comes from a woman in her twenties or thirties in good health. The V gene is TRBV5-1, the J gene TRBJ2-1; the D gene is possibly TRBD2 (6 bases). This CDR3 is CASSLEGGYNEQFF. The CDR3 coding sequence is TGCGCCAGCAGCTTGGAGGGAGGATACAATGAGCAGTTCTTC.